Below are 32 T cell receptor beta chains sequenced from a single sample in a study of blood T cell repertoires in COVID-19. Sequencing was performed with immunoSEQ multiplex PCR; in TCRdb, only in-frame clones are kept and a portion is missing. The repertoire consists of 200,000 to 250,000 clones, with approximately 80% occurring once and the leading ten covering 4.3%. What was sequenced was PBMCs or T cells enriched from blood (not recorded which). The receptors stem from a man aged 30 to 45 with acute COVID-19.

The chain employs TRBV6-1 and TRBJ1-5; TRBD1 matches at 10 bases. V trimming: 0 bases; J trimming: 0 bases; junction bases outside the gene matches: 11. The germline V gene has CDR1 MNHNS and CDR2 SASEGT. The CDR3 is made up of 20 amino acids. As DNA, the CDR3 is TGTGCCAGCAGTGAAGCCCCGACAGGGGGCGTGAGGAATAGCAATCAGCCCCAGCATTTT. Its translation: CASSEAPTGGVRNSNQPQHF.

This rearrangement joins TRBV6-5 to TRBJ2-4; 8 bases fit TRBD1. Trimming cost V 6 bases and J 0 bases; bases outside gene matches: 4. The CDR3 spans 15 residues. The germline V gene encodes CDR1 MNHEY and CDR2 SVGAGI. In DNA, the CDR3 is TGTGCCAGCAGCGACAGGGGCCTAGCCAAAAACATTCAGTACTTC. This codes for CASSDRGLAKNIQYF.

The V call is TRBV5-1, the J call TRBJ1-2; D is ambiguous. Germline lookup yields CDR1 SGHRS and CDR2 YFSETQ. CDR3 length equals 13 residues. V shed 4 bases and J shed 3 bases, with 10 bases lying between them. CDR3 protein: CASSHDRDYGYTF. Written as DNA, the CDR3 is TGCGCCAGCAGCCACGACCGGGACTATGGCTACACCTTC.

This chain joins TRBV14 and TRBJ2-3, with D maybe TRBD2 (5 bases). The CDR3 is 17 residues long. V lost 5 bases and J 2 bases, leaving 20 bases between the germline ends. Germline values: CDR1 SGHDN, CDR2 FVKESK. CDR3 loop: CASSGERGMGYTDTQYF. CDR3 nucleotide sequence: TGTGCCAGCAGCGGAGAGCGAGGGATGGGGTACACAGATACGCAGTATTTT.

V gene TRBV27 combines with J gene TRBJ1-5; D call uncertain. The CDR3 contains 14 residues. The germline CDR1 and CDR2 sequences are MNHEY and SMNVEV (reference sequence). Between the trimmed V and J ends, which lost 6 bases and 5 bases, there was a span of 14 bases. CDR3 coding DNA: TGTGCCAGCAGGCCCAATCGGAGCGATCAGCCCCAGCATTTT. Translation gives CASRPNRSDQPQHF.

The rearrangement uses TRBV3-1 (or the pseudogene TRBV3-2) and TRBJ2-1; D uncertain. Trimming removed 0 bases at V and 10 bases at J, with 10 bases between. The CDR3 has 13 amino acids. CDR1 is LGHDT, CDR2 YNNKEL, per germline (reference sequence). The CDR3 loop reads CASSQDSRIEQFF. The CDR3 DNA reads as TGTGCCAGCAGCCAAGACTCGAGAATCGAGCAGTTCTTC.

V is TRBV6-5 and J is TRBJ2-2, with D tentatively TRBD2 (5 bases). Between the trimmed V and J ends, which lost 2 bases and 0 bases, there was a span of 7 bases. The CDR3 is 15 amino acids. CDR1 MNHEY and CDR2 SVGAGI come from the germline V gene. The CDR3 nucleotides are TGTGCCAGCAGTTACGAAGCGGCGAACACCGGGGAGCTGTTTTTT. This sequence encodes CASSYEAANTGELFF.

This chain links TRBV18 with TRBJ2-7, with 9 bases identical to TRBD1. Germline V gene lookup returns CDR1 KGHSH and CDR2 LQKENI. With 0 bases clipped from V and 3 bases from J, the junction kept 0 bases outside the gene matches. The CDR3 is 14 amino acids. CDR3 nucleotides: TGTGCCAGCTCACCACCGACAGGGGGCTACGAGCAGTACTTC. It is translated as CASSPPTGGYEQYF.

V gene TRBV6-5 combines with J gene TRBJ1-3; D is unclear. Germline CDR1 and CDR2: MNHEY and SVGAGI. Trimming cost V 7 bases and J 0 bases, with 10 bases left between them. This CDR3 comprises 14 residues. CDR3 nucleotides: TGTGCCAGCATGGATCCGGGCTCTGGAAACACCATATATTTT. This translates into CASMDPGSGNTIYF.

Of note for this clone: At one end, the junction sequence differs from germline, possibly due to a read error. The chain recombines TRBV5-1 with TRBJ1-3; D is undetermined. Germline V gives CDR1 SGHRS, CDR2 YFSETQ. This CDR3 is built from 14 residues. The CDR3 DNA is TGCGCCAGCAGTTTGGAGCGGCCTGGAAACACCATATATTTT. Translation: CASSLERPGNTIYF.

The CDR3 reads CASSHGTGGTEAFF. CDR3 nucleotides: TGCGCCAGCAGCCACGGGACAGGGGGCACTGAAGCTTTCTTT. The rearrangement uses TRBV4-1 and TRBJ1-1, with 11 nucleotides matching TRBD1. This CDR3 region has 14 residues. In germline, CDR1 is MGHRA, CDR2 YSYEKL. V shed 3 bases, J shed 4 bases, and the junction held 1 base outside the gene matches.

The chain employs TRBV2 and TRBJ2-2; the D gene is possibly TRBD2 (5 bases). Germline V gene data show CDR1 as SNHLY and CDR2 as FYNNEI. The CDR3 is 13 residues long. V was pared by 7 bases and J by 5 bases, with 11 bases between. Here the CDR3 DNA reads TGTGCCAGCAAGATCGGGGTTACCGGGGAGCTGTTTTTT. It translates to CASKIGVTGELFF.

The V and J genes are TRBV19 and TRBJ1-5; the D is unclear. The CDR3 is 12 residues long. Germline V lookup: CDR1 LNHDA, CDR2 SQIVND (reference sequence). The V gene lost 5 bases and the J gene lost 4 bases, with 6 bases spanning the gap. CDR3 in amino acids: CASSAGNQPQHF. The CDR3 DNA reads TGTGCCAGTAGTGCCGGGAATCAGCCCCAGCATTTT.

J is TRBJ2-7 and V is TRBV12-3 or TRBV12-4; 7 bases match TRBD1. V shed 6 bases and J 6 bases; nucleotides not matched to a gene: 8. The CDR3 is made up of 13 amino acids. CDR3 residues: CASRVTGVPEQYF. CDR3 DNA: TGTGCCAGCAGAGTTACAGGGGTCCCCGAGCAGTACTTC.

The chain carries TRBV11-1 and TRBJ1-2; maybe TRBD1 (5 bases). CDR3 size: 15 residues. Trimming removed 5 bases from V and 6 bases from J, with 19 bases in between. Germline V gives CDR1 SGHAT, CDR2 FQDESV (reference sequence). The CDR3 reads CASSPNGGLSHGYTF. The CDR3 DNA reads as TGTGCCAGCAGCCCAAATGGGGGGTTATCCCATGGCTACACCTTC.

The chain uses TRBV9 and TRBJ1-2; D is perhaps TRBD1 (6 bases). Germline V gives CDR1 SGDLS, CDR2 YYNGEE. The ends were cut back, 0 bases at V and 4 bases at J, with 13 bases in the middle. This CDR3 has 15 residues. The CDR3 region is CASSVEGGGTYGYTF. In DNA, the CDR3 is TGTGCCAGCAGCGTAGAGGGGGGAGGGACCTATGGCTACACCTTC.

This clone was detected only a few times. This chain links TRBV19 with TRBJ1-4; D is perhaps TRBD1 (5 bases). The CDR3 sequence is 14 residues long. The V gene's germline CDR1 is LNHDA and CDR2 SQIVND (reference sequence). Trimming left V 6 bases short and J 4 bases short, with 12 bases between. The CDR3 sequence: CASSPRGVNEKLFF. For the CDR3, the DNA is TGTGCCAGTAGCCCCCGGGGGGTTAATGAAAAACTGTTTTTT. The full variable domain, in which reference TRBV19 and TRBJ1-4 provide the parts outside the CDR3, is DGGITQSPKYLFRKEGQNVTLSCEQNLNHDAMYWYRQDPGQGLRLIYYSQIVNDFQKGDIAEGYSVSREKKESFPLTVTSAQKNPTAFYLCASSPRGVNEKLFFGSGTQLSVL.

Only a few counts were recorded for this clone. This CDR3 is CASSFSGGAINEQFF. CDR3 DNA: TGTGCCAGCAGCTTTAGCGGGGGGGCCATCAATGAGCAGTTCTTC. V and J are TRBV6-5 and TRBJ2-1; 11 positions agree with TRBD2. Germline lookup yields CDR1 MNHEY and CDR2 SVGAGI. The CDR3 extends over 15 amino acids. Trimming removed 6 bases from V and 6 bases from J; junction bases left unmatched: 7.

The chain joins TRBV4-1 to TRBJ1-2, with D uncertain. V gave up 1 base and J gave up 0 bases, with 3 bases separating them. The germline V gene has CDR1 MGHRA and CDR2 YSYEKL. This CDR3 has 13 residues. CDR3 amino acids: CASSQGPNYGYTF. The CDR3 DNA sequence: TGCGCCAGCAGCCAAGGGCCTAACTATGGCTACACCTTC.

V gene TRBV5-4 combines with J gene TRBJ1-1; D may be TRBD1 (5 bases). The germline gives CDR1 SGHNT, CDR2 YYREEE (reference sequence). The CDR3 sequence is 15 residues long. Trimming left V 1 base short and J 5 bases short, with 15 bases between. CDR3 residues: CASSLKSQGRTEAFF. The CDR3 DNA sequence: TGTGCCAGCAGCTTGAAGTCTCAGGGCCGAACTGAAGCTTTCTTT.

V usage is TRBV5-1 and J usage is TRBJ2-7, with 8 bases that match TRBD1. V dropped 3 bases and J dropped 3; count of bases not matched to a gene: 11. The CDR3 length is 16 residues. Germline CDR1 and CDR2: SGHRS and YFSETQ. The CDR3 DNA follows: TGCGCCAGCAGCTCCTCCTGGGAGGACAGGGTCTACGAGCAGTACTTC. Protein sequence: CASSSSWEDRVYEQYF.

This clone was seen only a few times. The gene calls are TRBV6-5 and TRBJ2-2; D possibly corresponds to TRBD1 (6 bases). There are 13 residues in the CDR3. V lost 5 bases and J lost 3, with 7 bases in between. Per germline, CDR1 MNHEY and CDR2 SVGAGI. The DNA for the CDR3 is TGTGCCAGCAGTACAGGGCACACCGGGGAGCTGTTTTTT. It is translated as CASSTGHTGELFF.

Only a few counts were recorded for this clone. V is TRBV19 and J is TRBJ2-7, with a possible D match to TRBD1 (6 bases). V was cut by 3 bases and J by 3 bases, with 15 bases left in between. CDR1 LNHDA and CDR2 SQIVND come from the germline V gene (reference sequence). CDR3 length: 15 residues. CDR3 protein: CASSMAVGQIYEQYF. The CDR3 nucleotides are TGTGCCAGTAGTATGGCGGTCGGACAGATCTACGAGCAGTACTTC.

This clone was seen more than once but under ten times. This chain links TRBV20-1 with TRBJ1-5; 9 bases map to TRBD1. From germline, CDR1 is DFQATT and CDR2 SNEGSKA (reference sequence). The CDR3 has 15 amino acids. Trimming cost V 3 bases and J 2 bases; bases outside gene matches: 5. The CDR3 DNA follows: TGCAGTGCTAGTGCGGGACAGGGCCGCAATCAGCCCCAGCATTTT. It encodes CSASAGQGRNQPQHF.

J is TRBJ1-1 and V is TRBV19; D gene ambiguous. CDR1 and CDR2 (germline): LNHDA, SQIVND (reference sequence). The CDR3 sequence is 13 residues long. V lost 5 bases to trimming and J lost 1 base, with 8 bases between them. The CDR3 sequence: CASSVERNTEAFF. CDR3 nucleotides: TGTGCCAGTAGTGTGGAGCGGAACACTGAAGCTTTCTTT.

This clone has a handful of counts. This rearrangement joins TRBV12-3 or TRBV12-4 to TRBJ1-2; 9 nucleotides match TRBD1. V shed 3 bases and J 8 bases; nucleotides not matched to a gene: 4. The CDR3 consists of 13 residues. CDR3 region: CASSFGTGIGYTF. The CDR3 bases are TGTGCCAGCAGTTTTGGGACAGGGATAGGCTACACCTTC.

The chain joins TRBV28 to TRBJ2-3, with TRBD2 matching over 7 bases. CDR3 length: 16 amino acids. V lost 4 bases and J lost 1; bases outside the gene matches: 8. CDR1 and CDR2 (germline): MDHEN, SYDVKM. The CDR3 reads CASSSLAGDRTDTQYF. CDR3 sequence (DNA): TGTGCCAGCAGTTCCCTCGCGGGGGACCGCACAGATACGCAGTATTTT.

The count of this clone is one. The chain recombines TRBV12-3 or TRBV12-4 with TRBJ1-1; no firm D call. Trimming cost V 5 bases and J 3 bases, with 10 bases left between them. CDR3 length: 13 amino acids. The CDR3 is CASSPSGYTEAFF. Here the CDR3 DNA reads TGTGCCAGCAGTCCTTCGGGATACACTGAAGCTTTCTTT.

The V and J genes are TRBV29-1 and TRBJ1-1, with a possible D match to TRBD1 (5 bases). The V end was cut by 2 bases, the J end by 0 bases, with 7 bases between. CDR3 length equals 13 residues. CDR1 SQVTM and CDR2 ANQGSEA come from the germline V gene. In DNA form, the CDR3 reads TGCAGCGTTGAACGGGGGGTGAACACTGAAGCTTTCTTT. This codes for CSVERGVNTEAFF.

In DNA form, the CDR3 reads TGTGCCAGCTCACCAACGACACAAGAGACCCAGTACTTC. Amino acids: CASSPTTQETQYF. This sequence joins TRBV18 and TRBJ2-5; D is unresolved. Germline V lookup: CDR1 KGHSH, CDR2 LQKENI. The V end lost 2 bases, the J end lost 2 bases, and 6 bases lay between the germline ends. This CDR3 comprises 13 residues.

This clone was seen a single time. The DNA for the CDR3 is TGCGCCAGCAGCACCGGACAGGGAGGTGGCGAGCAGTACTTC. Translation: CASSTGQGGGEQYF. The genes are TRBV5-1 and TRBJ2-7, with 8 bases fitting TRBD1. V shed 4 bases and J 6 bases; nucleotides not matched to a gene: 9. Per the germline V gene, CDR1 is SGHRS and CDR2 is YFSETQ. This CDR3 is 14 amino acids long.

The CDR3 DNA is TGTGCCAGCAGCCAAGATAGTTACAGCTCCTACGAGCAGTACTTC. This encodes CASSQDSYSSYEQYF. The genes are TRBV3-1 (or the pseudogene TRBV3-2) and TRBJ2-7; D ambiguous. CDR3 length: 15 residues. Germline assignment: CDR1 LGHDT and CDR2 YNNKEL (reference sequence). Trimming pared 0 bases from V and 0 bases from J, leaving 9 bases between.